Each of the 17 T cell receptor beta chains below was sequenced from the same sample in a study of CD8 T cells in Susac syndrome (dated by TCRdb to the late 2010s). Receptor libraries were prepared by the immunoSEQ multiplex PCR assay. RNA was extracted with the RNeasy kit and roughly 0.45 to 1 ug was reverse transcribed using random hexamers. The public reads were quality trimmed at Q25 with fastp and then assembled into clones with MiXCR by TCRdb, keeping productive beta chains. Each record represents a unique CDR3 protein, reported with the most common genes and DNA among its rows. The sample has some 110,000 distinct CDR3 sequences on record, roughly 93% of them singletons. The top ten hold roughly 0.088% of the sample. The sample taken for sequencing was CD4+ T cells from PBMCs. The receptor set was obtained from a human donor with multiple sclerosis.

The chain is built from TRBV6-1 and TRBJ2-4; D possibly uses TRBD1 or TRBD2 (5 bases each). The length of the CDR3 is 16 residues. Germline values: CDR1 MNHNS, CDR2 SASEGT. Trimming took 6 bases from V and 1 from J, leaving 16 bases between them. The CDR3: CASSLRGEQAKNIQYF. Here the CDR3 DNA reads TGTGCCAGCAGCTTGAGAGGGGAACAGGCCAAAAACATTCAGTACTTC.

The CDR3 sequence: CASSQTNNEQFF. The CDR3 DNA follows: TGTGCCAGCAGCCAAACAAACAATGAGCAGTTCTTC. V is TRBV3-1 and J is TRBJ2-1; D is ambiguous. Germline CDR1 is LGHDT and CDR2 is YNNKEL (reference sequence). This CDR3 is built from 12 residues. Trimming removed 2 bases at V and 5 bases at J, with 4 bases between.

V usage is TRBV6-1 and J usage is TRBJ1-1; a weak D match, TRBD1 (5 bases). Trimming removed 6 bases from V and 3 bases from J, with 11 bases in between. This CDR3 comprises 13 residues. CDR1 is MNHNS, CDR2 SASEGT, per germline. CDR3: CASSLTADTEAFF. In nucleotides, the CDR3 is TGTGCCAGCAGCCTGACAGCGGACACTGAAGCTTTCTTT.

The chain employs TRBV7-2 and TRBJ2-3; maybe TRBD2 (6 bases). Germline V gene sequence: CDR1 SGHTA, CDR2 FQGNSA. The CDR3 runs to 11 residues. Trimming shortened V by 7 bases and J by 5 bases, and 7 bases separated the two germline ends. CDR3 region: CASTGGDTQYF. CDR3 bases: TGTGCCAGCACCGGGGGAGATACGCAGTATTTT.

The chain carries TRBV19 and TRBJ1-2; D is uncertain. The CDR3 extends over 13 amino acids. Per germline, CDR1 LNHDA and CDR2 SQIVND (reference sequence). V was cut by 10 bases and J by 4 bases, with 16 bases left in between. CDR3 DNA: TGTGCCACCCCCTACACGGAACTCTATGGCTACACCTTC. The encoded protein is CATPYTELYGYTF.

V gene TRBV3-1 combines with J gene TRBJ2-1; D may be TRBD2 (7 bases). CDR3 length: 18 amino acids. CDR1 and CDR2 from the germline V gene are LGHDT and YNNKEL (reference sequence). The V and J ends lost 1 base and 2 bases respectively, with 18 bases between them. The CDR3, as DNA: TGTGCCAGCAGCCAAGGTCCCCCTCCGGGGGGCGCCTACAATGAGCAGTTCTTC. Amino acid sequence: CASSQGPPPGGAYNEQFF.

The V and J genes are TRBV19 and TRBJ1-5, with D possibly matching TRBD1 (6 bases). The germline V gene encodes CDR1 LNHDA and CDR2 SQIVND (reference sequence). The CDR3 is 14 amino acids. The V end was cut by 8 bases, the J end by 7 bases, with 18 bases between. CDR3 sequence (DNA): TGTGCCAGTGGTGAGGGGGGCGACGGACAGCCCCAGCATTTT. It specifies CASGEGGDGQPQHF.

The chain couples TRBV2 to TRBJ1-6, with 8 bases aligning to TRBD1. The germline V gene encodes CDR1 SNHLY and CDR2 FYNNEI. The CDR3 loop spans 16 amino acids. Losses at the gene ends were 1 base for V and 9 bases for J; bases not matched to a gene: 8. The CDR3, as DNA: TGTGCCAGCAGTGAAGAAGGTACAGGGGGACGTTCACCCCTCCACTTT. Translation gives CASSEEGTGGRSPLHF. Complete variable domain (other parts from reference TRBV2 and TRBJ1-6): EPEVTQTPSHQVTQMGQEVILRCVPISNHLYFYWYRQILGQKVEFLVSFYNNEISEKSEIFDDQFSVERPDGSNFTLKIRSTKLEDSAMYFCASSEEGTGGRSPLHFGNGTRLTVT.

The V call is TRBV7-9, the J call TRBJ2-3; 12 bases match TRBD2. The CDR3 totals 17 residues. V lost 5 bases to trimming and J lost 0 bases; unmatched junction nucleotides: 6. Germline V gene data show CDR1 as SEHNR and CDR2 as FQNEAQ (reference sequence). The CDR3 is CASSPGLAGTSTDTQYF. The DNA of the CDR3 is TGTGCCAGCAGCCCAGGACTAGCGGGGACTAGCACAGATACGCAGTATTTT.

Written as DNA, the CDR3 is TGTGCCAGCAGCTTAGCGTTACGGCACTATGGCTACACCTTC. This gives the protein CASSLALRHYGYTF. This chain connects TRBV7-9 to TRBJ1-2, with no clear D. Germline V CDR1 and CDR2: SEHNR, FQNEAQ (reference sequence). The CDR3 is made up of 14 amino acids. The V and J ends lost 0 bases and 3 bases respectively, with 8 bases between them.

The chain has TRBV2 and TRBJ2-3; tentatively, D is TRBD1 (5 bases). V gave up 7 bases and J gave up 0 bases, with 8 bases separating them. The germline V gene has CDR1 SNHLY and CDR2 FYNNEI. The CDR3 contains 13 residues. The CDR3 nucleotides read TGTGCCAGCACTAAGGGGAGCACAGATACGCAGTATTTT. Translation: CASTKGSTDTQYF.

The chain combines TRBV29-1 with TRBJ1-2, with 11 bases fitting TRBD1. The CDR3 runs to 16 residues. Germline CDR1 SQVTM, CDR2 ANQGSEA. After removal of 4 bases from V and 4 bases from J, the junction contained 11 bases not matched to a gene. The CDR3 DNA follows: TGCAGCGTTGGACCAAATGCCGGACAGGGGGCCTATGGCTACACCTTC. This gives the protein CSVGPNAGQGAYGYTF.

The chain links TRBV29-1 to TRBJ2-4; D remains unclear. The CDR3 spans 13 residues. The germline V gene has CDR1 SQVTM and CDR2 ANQGSEA. V lost 1 base and J 5 bases, leaving 9 bases between the germline ends. DNA for the CDR3: TGCAGCGTTGAAGGGTCCACACAAAACATTCAGTACTTC. Translating gives CSVEGSTQNIQYF.

This clonotype was recorded only once. The J gene is TRBJ1-2, the V gene TRBV15, with TRBD1 identical over 8 bases. The V and J ends lost 0 bases and 6 bases, in that order; junction bases with no gene match: 9. The CDR3 has 16 residues. Germline assignment: CDR1 LNHNV and CDR2 YYDKDF (reference sequence). The CDR3 DNA is TGTGCCACCAGCAGAGATTTGTTTTCAGGGGGCCATGGCTACACCTTC. This sequence encodes CATSRDLFSGGHGYTF.

CDR3 sequence reads: CASSSPGQVRNSPLHF. The CDR3 DNA follows: TGTGCCAGCAGCTCGCCGGGACAGGTGCGGAATTCACCCCTCCACTTT. J is TRBJ1-6 and V is TRBV7-9; 8 nucleotides match TRBD1. The J segment lost 7 bases and the V segment lost 4 bases, leaving 9 bases of the junction unmatched. This CDR3 is built from 16 residues. From germline, CDR1 is SEHNR and CDR2 FQNEAQ (reference sequence).

The V gene is TRBV20-1, the J gene TRBJ1-2, with 8 bases matching TRBD1. Germline V lookup: CDR1 DFQATT, CDR2 SNEGSKA (reference sequence). V was pared by 5 bases and J by 8 bases, with 7 bases of the junction left unmatched. The CDR3 extends over 12 amino acids. The CDR3 bases are TGCAGTGCTCTCCAGGGGGCGGGAGGCTACACCTTC. It translates to CSALQGAGGYTF.

This clonotype came up once. V gene TRBV20-1 combines with J gene TRBJ2-3; 9 bases line up with TRBD2. Germline CDR1 is DFQATT and CDR2 is SNEGSKA (reference sequence). V shed 3 bases and J 10 bases; nucleotides not matched to a gene: 11. The CDR3 has 14 amino acids. The CDR3 bases are TGCAGTGCTAGGTTAGCGGGGGTTCCCCCCGCGCAGTATTTT. This gives the protein CSARLAGVPPAQYF.